The 13 T cell receptor beta chains listed next were all sequenced from one sample in a study of metastatic and nonmetastatic thyroid tumors. TCRdb called clones again from the PCR reads with MiXCR. Altogether about 7,900 clones are present, approximately 24% being singletons, with the ten largest covering under 6.5%. Every patient underwent thyroid surgery untreated. The material sequenced was adjacent normal tissue. These receptors all come from a female donor with papillary thyroid cancer or a benign thyroid nodule (not recorded which). Some clones in this sample may be carry-over from other donors' samples.

By share of the sample, this clone is medium-sized. This chain uses TRBV7-6 with TRBJ1-1, with D possibly being TRBD1 (5 bases). The germline gives CDR1 SGHVS, CDR2 FNYEAQ. The CDR3 runs to 16 residues. Trimming took 0 bases from V and 0 from J, leaving 11 bases between them. The CDR3: CASSLAKGLLNTEAFF. The CDR3 coding sequence is TGTGCCAGCAGCTTAGCGAAGGGACTTCTGAACACTGAAGCTTTCTTT.

In its sample, this clone was seen a few times. V usage is TRBV29-1 and J usage is TRBJ2-7, with D possibly being TRBD2 (5 bases). The CDR3 runs to 13 residues. Germline V gives CDR1 SQVTM, CDR2 ANQGSEA. Trimming pared 4 bases from V and 1 base from J, leaving 11 bases between. DNA for the CDR3: TGCAGCGTTGGGGTGAGGGCGTCCTACGAGCAGTACTTC. This encodes CSVGVRASYEQYF.

This clone has a handful of counts. The gene calls are TRBV10-3 and TRBJ2-2; D assignment may be TRBD1 or TRBD2 (6 bases each). Looked up from germline, CDR1 is ENHRY and CDR2 is SYGVKD. The CDR3 loop spans 16 amino acids. V lost 3 bases to trimming and J lost 4 bases, with 15 bases between them. In DNA, the CDR3 is TGTGCCATCAGTGAAACAGAAGGAGGGGGCACCGGGGAGCTGTTTTTT. Amino acid sequence: CAISETEGGGTGELFF.

This clone has only a few counts. V gene TRBV6-1 combines with J gene TRBJ2-7; 7 bases map to TRBD1. The V gene end was trimmed by 7 bases and the J gene end by 7 bases; junction bases not matched to a gene: 4. This CDR3 region has 11 residues. The germline gives CDR1 MNHNS, CDR2 SASEGT. The CDR3 here is CASNDRAEQYF. Written as DNA, the CDR3 is TGTGCCAGCAATGACAGGGCGGAGCAGTACTTC.

This clone was seen a few times. The V and J genes are TRBV6-6 and TRBJ1-1; TRBD1 agrees at 8 bases. The CDR3 covers 15 residues. V gave up 2 bases and J gave up 0 bases; unmatched junction bases: 2. Germline V CDR1 and CDR2: MNHNY, SVGAGI (reference sequence). For the CDR3, the DNA is TGTGCCAGCAGTTACGGGGGACAGGTGAACACTGAAGCTTTCTTT. Its protein is CASSYGGQVNTEAFF.

V and J are TRBV11-2 and TRBJ2-1; 7 bases agree with TRBD2. Trimming at V came to 4 bases and at J to 0 bases, leaving 9 bases not matched to a gene. The CDR3 consists of 17 residues. Germline V CDR1 and CDR2: SGHAT, FQNNGV. CDR3 in amino acids: CASSSPSGGGSYNEQFF. As DNA, the CDR3 is TGTGCCAGCAGCTCTCCATCTGGCGGGGGCTCCTACAATGAGCAGTTCTTC. The variable domain in full, with the rest retrieved from reference TRBV11-2 and TRBJ2-1, is EAGVAQSPRYKIIEKRQSVAFWCNPISGHATLYWYQQILGQGPKLLIQFQNNGVVDDSQLPKDRFSAERLKGVDSTLKIQPAKLEDSAVYLCASSSPSGGGSYNEQFFGPGTRLTVL.

By proportion, this clone is medium-sized. V is TRBV5-4 and J is TRBJ2-1, with 9 bases matching TRBD1. Per germline, CDR1 SGHNT and CDR2 YYREEE (reference sequence). With V trimmed by 5 bases and J by 7 bases, 10 bases remained unmatched. CDR3 size: 15 residues. The CDR3 DNA reads TGTGCCAGCAGTTTTCCGGGACAGGGCCTAAATGAGCAGTTCTTC. This sequence encodes CASSFPGQGLNEQFF. Variable domain in full (rest from reference TRBV5-4 and TRBJ2-1): ETGVTQSPTHLIKTRGQQVTLRCSSQSGHNTVSWYQQALGQGPQFIFQYYREEENGRGNFPPRFSGLQFPNYSSELNVNALELDDSALYLCASSFPGQGLNEQFFGPGTRLTVL.

By sample share, this clone is medium-sized. The chain uses TRBV19 and TRBJ1-1, with a weak D call TRBD1 (5 bases). Between the trimmed V and J ends, which lost 5 bases and 0 bases, there was a span of 13 bases. Germline V gene sequence: CDR1 LNHDA, CDR2 SQIVND (reference sequence). The CDR3 sequence is 15 residues long. This CDR3 is CASSVGAGMNTEAFF. Here the CDR3 DNA reads TGTGCCAGTAGTGTCGGGGCTGGGATGAACACTGAAGCTTTCTTT. Filled out from reference TRBV19 and TRBJ1-1, the complete variable domain reads DGGITQSPKYLFRKEGQNVTLSCEQNLNHDAMYWYRQDPGQGLRLIYYSQIVNDFQKGDIAEGYSVSREKKESFPLTVTSAQKNPTAFYLCASSVGAGMNTEAFFGQGTRLTVV.

Sample share makes this clone medium-sized. CDR3 sequence reads: CASSFRVGEESEQYF. CDR3 nucleotides: TGCGCCAGCAGCTTCCGAGTGGGGGAAGAATCGGAGCAGTACTTC. The chain links TRBV5-1 to TRBJ2-7; TRBD1 or TRBD2 may be the D gene (5 bases each). This CDR3 is built from 15 residues. Trimming pared 2 bases from V and 7 bases from J, leaving 19 bases between. Germline V gene sequence: CDR1 SGHRS, CDR2 YFSETQ.

CDR3 residues: CASSSGTGTLAELFF. The CDR3 bases are TGTGCCAGCAGCTCCGGAACGGGGACGTTGGCGGAGCTGTTTTTT. V and J are TRBV11-1 and TRBJ2-2; D might be TRBD1 or TRBD2, each matching 5 bases. Deletions cut 4 bases from V and 10 bases from J, with 19 bases between. The CDR3 is 15 residues long. In germline, CDR1 is SGHAT, CDR2 FQDESV (reference sequence).

The chain carries TRBV20-1 and TRBJ2-7; TRBD1 agrees at 9 bases. The germline V gene encodes CDR1 DFQATT and CDR2 SNEGSKA (reference sequence). CDR3 length: 13 residues. Trimming at V came to 6 bases and at J to 5 bases, leaving 8 bases not matched to a gene. CDR3 DNA sequence: TGCAGTGCCGAGGGGACAGGGTCCGACGAGCAGTACTTC. This translates into CSAEGTGSDEQYF.

The V call is TRBV6-2 or TRBV6-3, the J call TRBJ2-1; D is perhaps TRBD1 or TRBD2 (5 bases each). Germline lookup yields CDR1 MNHEY and CDR2 SVGEGT. The V gene lost 4 bases and the J gene lost 5 bases, with 18 bases spanning the gap. This CDR3 contains 16 residues. CDR3 sequence: CASSSRARGPHNEQFF. The CDR3 nucleotides read TGTGCCAGCAGTTCGAGAGCGAGGGGCCCACACAATGAGCAGTTCTTC.

The chain uses TRBV6-1 and TRBJ1-6; a possible D gene is TRBD1 (6 bases). CDR1 MNHNS and CDR2 SASEGT come from the germline V gene. Trimming took off 6 bases at V and 8 bases at J, with 20 bases between the two ends. The CDR3 spans 16 residues. The CDR3 sequence is CASRRRQAGADSPLHF. As DNA, the CDR3 is TGTGCCAGCAGAAGAAGACAGGCCGGGGCGGATTCACCCCTCCACTTT.